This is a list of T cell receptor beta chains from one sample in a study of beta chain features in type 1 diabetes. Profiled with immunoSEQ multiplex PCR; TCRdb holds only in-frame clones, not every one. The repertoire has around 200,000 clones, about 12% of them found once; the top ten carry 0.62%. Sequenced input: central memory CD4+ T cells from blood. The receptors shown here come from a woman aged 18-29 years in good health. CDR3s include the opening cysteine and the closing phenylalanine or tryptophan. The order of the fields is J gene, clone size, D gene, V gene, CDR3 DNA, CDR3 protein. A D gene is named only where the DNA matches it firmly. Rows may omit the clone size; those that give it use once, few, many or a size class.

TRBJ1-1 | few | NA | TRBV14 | TGTGCCAGCATGCCAGGGGACACTGAAGCTTTCTTT | CASMPGDTEAFF
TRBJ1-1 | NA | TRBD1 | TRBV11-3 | TGTGCCAGCAGCTTAATTCAGGGGGCGTCTGAAGCTTTCTTT | CASSLIQGASEAFF
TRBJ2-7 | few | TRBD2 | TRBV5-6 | TGTGCCAGCAGCTTGGCCGGGAGGGCCGTGTACGAGCAGTACTTC | CASSLAGRAVYEQYF
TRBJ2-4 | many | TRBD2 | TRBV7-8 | TGTGCCAGCGGGGACTATTATAAAAACATTCAGTACTTC | CASGDYYKNIQYF
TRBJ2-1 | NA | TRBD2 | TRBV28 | TGTGCCAGCAGTTATGGCGGGACTAGCGGGAGGGGATGGCAGTTCTTC | CASSYGGTSGRGWQFF
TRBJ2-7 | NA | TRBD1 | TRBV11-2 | TGTGCCAGCAGCTTGGGACAGGGTTACCTCTACGAGCAGTACTTC | CASSLGQGYLYEQYF
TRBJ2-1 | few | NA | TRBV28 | TGTGCCAGGACTAACCAGGGGGACTCTCCCGACATTATCCACCAGAGCTCCTACAATGAGCAGTTCTTC | CARTNQGDSPDIIHQSSYNEQFF
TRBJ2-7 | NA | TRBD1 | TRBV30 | TGTGCCTGGAAGTGGGGACAGGGGGCGCGTGAGCAGTACTTC | CAWKWGQGAREQYF
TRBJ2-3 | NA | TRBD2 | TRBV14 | TGTGCCAGCAGCCAAGATAGACGACAGCTAGCGGGGAGACCTAGCACAGATACGCAGTATTTT | CASSQDRRQLAGRPSTDTQYF
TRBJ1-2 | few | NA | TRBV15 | TGTGCCACCAGCAGAGAGGGCAGGGCGGCTGGCTACACCTTC | CATSREGRAAGYTF
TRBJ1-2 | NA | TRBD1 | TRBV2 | TGTGCCAGCAGCCGGGACAGGGGGAACTATGGCTACACCTTC | CASSRDRGNYGYTF
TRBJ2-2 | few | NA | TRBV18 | TGTGCCAGCTCACCTTTTGACAGAAGAGTCACCGGGGAGCTGTTTTTT | CASSPFDRRVTGELFF
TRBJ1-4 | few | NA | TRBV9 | TGTGCCAGCAGCGCCCGGGGGGGGTCTAATGAAAAACTGTTTTTT | CASSARGGSNEKLFF
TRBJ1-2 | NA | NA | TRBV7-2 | TGTGCCAGCAGCTTAGGAGCTAGGGGACAAGGGAGGGATGGCTACACCTTC | CASSLGARGQGRDGYTF
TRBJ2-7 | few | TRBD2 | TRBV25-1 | TGTGCCAGCAGTGAGAATGGCGGGAGGTCCTCCTACGAGCAGTACTTC | CASSENGGRSSYEQYF
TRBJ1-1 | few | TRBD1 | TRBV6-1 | TGTGCCAGCAGTAAAGACAGGGCTGACCGTTGGATGAACACTGAAGCTTTCTTT | CASSKDRADRWMNTEAFF
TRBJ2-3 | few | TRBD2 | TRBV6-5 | TGTGCCAGCAGTTACTCGTGGAGCGGGAGCTCAGATACGCAGTATTTT | CASSYSWSGSSDTQYF
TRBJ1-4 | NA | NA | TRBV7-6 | TGTGCCAGCAGCTCCCAACAGGGTGCAACTAATGAAAAACTGTTTTTT | CASSSQQGATNEKLFF
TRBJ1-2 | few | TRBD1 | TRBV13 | TGTGCCAGCAGCTTCCGACAGGGATGGGACTATGGCTACACCTTC | CASSFRQGWDYGYTF
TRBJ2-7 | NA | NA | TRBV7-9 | TGTGCCAGCACCAACGACGGGGGTTCTGTCGAGCAGTACTTC | CASTNDGGSVEQYF
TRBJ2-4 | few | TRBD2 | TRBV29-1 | TGCAGCGTTGGACTAGCGGGAGGTTCACTAGCCAAAAACATTCAGTACTTC | CSVGLAGGSLAKNIQYF
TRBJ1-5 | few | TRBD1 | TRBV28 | TGTGCCAGCAGTTACAGGGGATCTAGCAATCAGCCCCAGCATTTT | CASSYRGSSNQPQHF
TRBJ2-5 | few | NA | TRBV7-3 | TGTGCCAGCAGCCCAAGGGGCCGGGAGACCCAGTACTTC | CASSPRGRETQYF
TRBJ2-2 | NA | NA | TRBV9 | TGTGCCAGCGCCCAAGGGGGACGGGGGAACACCGGGGAGCTGTTTTTT | CASAQGGRGNTGELFF
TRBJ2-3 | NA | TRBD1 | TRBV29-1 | TGCAGCATGAACGACGGGACAGGGACGCAGTATTTT | CSMNDGTGTQYF
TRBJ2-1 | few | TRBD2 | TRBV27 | TGTGCCACCCAGAGGGGAGGGCGAGCGGGGACCTACAATGAGCAGTTCTTC | CATQRGGRAGTYNEQFF
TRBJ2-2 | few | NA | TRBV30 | TGTGCCTGGAAAAGGAGGGCCGACACCGGGGAGCTGTTTTTT | CAWKRRADTGELFF
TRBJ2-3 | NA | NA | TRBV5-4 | TGTGCCAGCAGCTTGGATTCGGGAACAGATACGCAGTATTTT | CASSLDSGTDTQYF
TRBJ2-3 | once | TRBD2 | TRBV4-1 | TGCGCCAGCAGCCAAGCGGCGGGAGTCGGCACAGATACGCAGTATTTT | CASSQAAGVGTDTQYF
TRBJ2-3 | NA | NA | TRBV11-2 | TGTGCCAGCAGCGCTCTAAGCACAGATACGCAGTATTTT | CASSALSTDTQYF
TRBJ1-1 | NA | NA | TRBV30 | TGTGCCTGGAGAGCAGAGGGCGGTGAAGCTTTCTTT | CAWRAEGGEAFF
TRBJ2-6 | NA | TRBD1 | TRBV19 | TGTGCCAGTACCCCCGGGACAGGGATTTCCGGGGCCAACGTCCTGACTTTC | CASTPGTGISGANVLTF
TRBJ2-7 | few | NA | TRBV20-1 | TGCAGTGCTCAAGAACTCTACGAGCAGTACTTC | CSAQELYEQYF
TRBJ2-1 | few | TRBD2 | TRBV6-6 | TGTGCCAGCAGCGGCCCGACTAGCGGGAGTTCAAATGAGCAGTTCTTC | CASSGPTSGSSNEQFF
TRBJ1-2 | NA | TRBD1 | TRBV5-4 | TGTGCCAGCAGCTTGGTAGGACAGGGGAGCGGCTACACCTTC | CASSLVGQGSGYTF